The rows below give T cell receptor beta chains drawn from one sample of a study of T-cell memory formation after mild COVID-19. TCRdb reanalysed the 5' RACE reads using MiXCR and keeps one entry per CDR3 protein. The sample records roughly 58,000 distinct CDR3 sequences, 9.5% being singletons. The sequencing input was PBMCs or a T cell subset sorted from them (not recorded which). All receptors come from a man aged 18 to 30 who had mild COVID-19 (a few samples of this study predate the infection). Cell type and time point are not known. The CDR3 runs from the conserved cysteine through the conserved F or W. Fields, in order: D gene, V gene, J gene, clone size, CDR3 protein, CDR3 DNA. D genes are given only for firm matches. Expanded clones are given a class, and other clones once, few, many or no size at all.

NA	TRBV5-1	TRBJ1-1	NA	CASRLVYRGRNTEAFF	TGCGCCAGCAGGCTGGTGTATAGGGGGAGGAACACTGAAGCTTTCTTT
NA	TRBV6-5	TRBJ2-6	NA	CASRAPGANVLTF	TGTGCCAGCAGGGCACCCGGGGCCAACGTCCTGACTTTC
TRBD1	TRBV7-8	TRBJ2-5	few	CASSPRTGSQETQYF	TGTGCCAGCAGCCCCAGGACAGGTAGTCAAGAGACCCAGTACTTC
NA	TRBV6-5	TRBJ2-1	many	CASSYAVPTYNEQFF	TGTGCCAGCAGTTACGCGGTGCCAACCTACAATGAGCAGTTCTTC
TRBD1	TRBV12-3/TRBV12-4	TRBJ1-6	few	CASLDRKSSPLHF	TGTGCCAGCTTGGACAGGAAAAGTTCACCCCTCCACTTT
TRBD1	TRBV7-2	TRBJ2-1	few	CASRPAGTVFNEQFF	TGTGCCAGCAGGCCAGCCGGGACAGTCTTCAATGAGCAGTTCTTC
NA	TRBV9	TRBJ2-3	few	CASSEELRGLAFTDTQYF	TGTGCCAGCAGCGAAGAGCTCAGGGGCCTAGCGTTCACAGATACGCAGTATTTT
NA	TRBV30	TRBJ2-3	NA	CAWSPNAGDTQYF	TGTGCCTGGAGTCCCAACGCTGGGGATACGCAGTATTTT
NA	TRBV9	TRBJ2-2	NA	CASSVGLGSDTGELFF	TGTGCCAGCAGCGTAGGGCTGGGGTCGGACACCGGGGAGCTGTTTTTT
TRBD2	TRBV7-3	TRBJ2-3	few	CASSSGASGGITQYF	TGTGCCAGCAGCTCCGGGGCTAGCGGGGGAATAACGCAGTATTTT
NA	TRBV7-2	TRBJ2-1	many	CASSPWGQGPSNEQFF	TGTGCCAGCAGCCCCTGGGGGCAGGGTCCCTCCAATGAGCAGTTCTTC